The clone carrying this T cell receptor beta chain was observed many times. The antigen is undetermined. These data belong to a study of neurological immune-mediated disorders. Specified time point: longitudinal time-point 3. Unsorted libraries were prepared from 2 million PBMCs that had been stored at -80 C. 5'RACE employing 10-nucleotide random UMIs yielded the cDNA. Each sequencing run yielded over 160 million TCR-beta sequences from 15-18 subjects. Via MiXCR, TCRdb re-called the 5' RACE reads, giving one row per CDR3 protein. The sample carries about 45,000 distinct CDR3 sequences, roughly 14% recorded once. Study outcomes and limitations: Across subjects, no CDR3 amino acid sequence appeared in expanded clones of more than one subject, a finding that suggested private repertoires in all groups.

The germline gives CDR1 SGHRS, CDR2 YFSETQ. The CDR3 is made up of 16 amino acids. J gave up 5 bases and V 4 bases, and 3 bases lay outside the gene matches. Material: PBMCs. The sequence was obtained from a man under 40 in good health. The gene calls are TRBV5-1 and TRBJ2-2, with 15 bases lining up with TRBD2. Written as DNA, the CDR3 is TGCGCCAGCAGCATCGGACTAGCGGGAGGGACCGGGGAGCTGTTTTTT. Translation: CASSIGLAGGTGELFF.